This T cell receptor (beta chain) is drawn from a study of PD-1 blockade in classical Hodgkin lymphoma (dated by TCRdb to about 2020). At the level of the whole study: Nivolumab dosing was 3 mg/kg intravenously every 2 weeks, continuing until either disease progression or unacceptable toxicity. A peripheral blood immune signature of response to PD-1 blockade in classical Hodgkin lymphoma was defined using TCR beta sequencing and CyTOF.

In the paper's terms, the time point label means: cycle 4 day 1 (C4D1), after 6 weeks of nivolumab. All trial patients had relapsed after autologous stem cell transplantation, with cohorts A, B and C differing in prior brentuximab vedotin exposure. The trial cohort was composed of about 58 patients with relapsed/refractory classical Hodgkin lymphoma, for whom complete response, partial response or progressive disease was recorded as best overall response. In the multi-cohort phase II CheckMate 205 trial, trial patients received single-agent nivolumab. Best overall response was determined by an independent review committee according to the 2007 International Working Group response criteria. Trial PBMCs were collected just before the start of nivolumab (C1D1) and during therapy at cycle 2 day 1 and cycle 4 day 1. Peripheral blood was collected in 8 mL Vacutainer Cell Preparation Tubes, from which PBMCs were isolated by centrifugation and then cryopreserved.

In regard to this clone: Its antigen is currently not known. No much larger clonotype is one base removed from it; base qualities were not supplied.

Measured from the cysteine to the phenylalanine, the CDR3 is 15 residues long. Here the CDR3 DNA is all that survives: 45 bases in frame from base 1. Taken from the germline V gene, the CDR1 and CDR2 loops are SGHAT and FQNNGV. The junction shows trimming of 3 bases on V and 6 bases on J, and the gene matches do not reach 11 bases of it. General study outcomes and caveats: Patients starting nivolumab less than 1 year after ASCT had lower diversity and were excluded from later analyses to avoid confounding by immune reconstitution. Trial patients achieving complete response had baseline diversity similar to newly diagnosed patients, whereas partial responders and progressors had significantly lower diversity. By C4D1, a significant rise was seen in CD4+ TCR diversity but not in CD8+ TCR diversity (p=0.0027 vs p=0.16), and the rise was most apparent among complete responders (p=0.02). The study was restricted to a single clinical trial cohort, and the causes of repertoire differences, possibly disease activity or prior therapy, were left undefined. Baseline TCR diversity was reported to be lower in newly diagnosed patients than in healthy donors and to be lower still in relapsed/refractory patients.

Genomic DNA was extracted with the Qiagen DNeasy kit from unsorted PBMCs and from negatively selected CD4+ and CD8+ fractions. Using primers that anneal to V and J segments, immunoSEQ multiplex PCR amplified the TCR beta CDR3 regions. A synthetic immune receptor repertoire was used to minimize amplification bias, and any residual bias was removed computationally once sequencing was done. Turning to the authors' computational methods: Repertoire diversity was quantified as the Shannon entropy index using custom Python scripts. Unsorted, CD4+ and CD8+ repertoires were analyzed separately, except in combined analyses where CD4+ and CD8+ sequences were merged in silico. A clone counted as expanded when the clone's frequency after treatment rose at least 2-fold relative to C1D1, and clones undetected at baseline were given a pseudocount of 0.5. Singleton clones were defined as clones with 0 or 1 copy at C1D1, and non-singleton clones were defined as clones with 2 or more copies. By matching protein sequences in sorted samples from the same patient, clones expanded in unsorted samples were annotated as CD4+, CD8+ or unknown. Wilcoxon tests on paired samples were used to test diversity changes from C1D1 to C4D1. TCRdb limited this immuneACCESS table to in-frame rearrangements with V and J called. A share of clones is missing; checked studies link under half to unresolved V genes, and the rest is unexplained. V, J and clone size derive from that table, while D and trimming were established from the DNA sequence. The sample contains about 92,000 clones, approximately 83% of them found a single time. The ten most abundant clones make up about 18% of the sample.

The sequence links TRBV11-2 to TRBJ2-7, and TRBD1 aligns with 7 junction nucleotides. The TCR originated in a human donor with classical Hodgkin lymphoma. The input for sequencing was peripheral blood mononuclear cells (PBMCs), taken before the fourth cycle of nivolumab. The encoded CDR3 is CASSFQTGLQVEQYF. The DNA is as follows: TGTGCCAGCAGCTTCCAGACAGGGTTACAAGTCGAGCAGTACTTC.